These T cell receptor beta chains were read from a single sample in a study of human T cells and chemical hapten exposure. TCRdb re-called the RACE reads with MiXCR, one entry per CDR3 protein. There are about 120,000 distinct CDR3 sequences in the sample; approximately 11% occur only once, and 2.4% lies in the top ten. The source material was whole blood, sampled in connection with sensitization to the hapten diphenylcyclopropenone (DPC). The receptors here all came from a woman aged 50 to 65 with alopecia areata. Some clones in this sample may be carry-over from other donors' samples. CDR3s include the opening cysteine and the closing phenylalanine or tryptophan. A D gene is named only where the DNA matches it firmly. The size entry is marked missing in some rows and otherwise reads once, few, many or a size class.

clone size	J gene	D gene	CDR3 length	V gene	CDR3 DNA	CDR3 protein
few	TRBJ1-1	.	14	TRBV6-2/TRBV6-3	TGTGCCAGCAGTCCGGGGTGGGCGAACTCTGAAGCTTTCTTT	CASSPGWANSEAFF
.	TRBJ2-5	.	13	TRBV29-1	TGCAGCGTTGAGGGCCGCCTACAAGAGACCCAGTACTTC	CSVEGRLQETQYF
few	TRBJ2-7	TRBD1	14	TRBV12-3/TRBV12-4	TGTGCCAGCAGGTCCGGACAGGGTTACTACGAGCAGTACTTC	CASRSGQGYYEQYF
few	TRBJ1-5	.	17	TRBV6-1	TGTGCCAGCAGTGAGTCGAGGAGGCGGATCGGAGATCAGCCCCAGCATTTT	CASSESRRRIGDQPQHF
many	TRBJ1-5	.	12	TRBV29-1	TGCAGCGTTGGGGATAGCAATCAGCCCCAGCATTTT	CSVGDSNQPQHF
few	TRBJ2-1	.	11	TRBV29-1	TGCAGCGTTGAGGGTGGGGATGAGCAGTTCTTC	CSVEGGDEQFF
.	TRBJ2-7	.	15	TRBV20-1	TGCAGTGCTAGAGTGGGGGCTAGGGGATCCTACGAGCAGTACTTC	CSARVGARGSYEQYF
few	TRBJ2-3	.	12	TRBV30	TGTGCCTGGAGTCATATGGGAGATACGCAGTATTTT	CAWSHMGDTQYF
.	TRBJ2-7	TRBD2	16	TRBV9	TGTGCCAGCAGCGTAGGGGGACTAGCGGGGGGCTACGAGCAGTACTTC	CASSVGGLAGGYEQYF
.	TRBJ2-2	.	14	TRBV2	TGTGCCAGCTGGGACGGGTTGAACACCGGGGAGCTGTTTTTT	CASWDGLNTGELFF
few	TRBJ2-1	.	15	TRBV6-5	TGTGCCAGCAGTTACTCGACTAGGGCAGGGGATGAGCAGTTCTTC	CASSYSTRAGDEQFF
few	TRBJ2-5	TRBD2	13	TRBV10-3	TGTGCCATCAGCCTAGCGGGAGAAGAGACCCAGTACTTC	CAISLAGEETQYF
few	TRBJ2-3	TRBD2	15	TRBV5-6	TGTGCCAGCAGCCAACTAGCGGGGGGTAGAGATACGCAGTATTTT	CASSQLAGGRDTQYF
.	TRBJ2-7	TRBD2	16	TRBV28	TGTGCCAGCAGTTTATCGACTGGGACTAGGTCTTACGAGCAGTACTTC	CASSLSTGTRSYEQYF
few	TRBJ2-5	.	15	TRBV15	TGTGCCACCAGCAGAGATGGGGCCTCGGGGGAGACCCAGTACTTC	CATSRDGASGETQYF
few	TRBJ1-1	.	10	TRBV6-1	TGTGCCAGCAGGGACCCGGAAGCTTTCTTT	CASRDPEAFF
.	TRBJ2-1	.	14	TRBV6-1	TGTGCCAGCAGTGGGGACGGCCGTTACAATGAGCAGTTCTTC	CASSGDGRYNEQFF
.	TRBJ1-2	.	12	TRBV29-1	TGCAGCGTTGGGGGGACTAACTATGGCTACACCTTC	CSVGGTNYGYTF
many	TRBJ2-1	.	17	TRBV27	TGTGCCAGCAGCATAGGCAGGGCTGGGGGGTCCTACAATGAGCAGTTCTTC	CASSIGRAGGSYNEQFF
many	TRBJ2-5	.	14	TRBV6-5	TGTGCCAGCAGTTACTCGGGGCAGCAAGAGACCCAGTACTTC	CASSYSGQQETQYF
few	TRBJ2-7	TRBD1	14	TRBV5-1	TGCGCCAGCAGCGCAGGACAGGGGGCATACGAGCAGTACTTC	CASSAGQGAYEQYF
few	TRBJ2-1	TRBD2	15	TRBV6-5	TGTGCCAGCGGGTACTTGGGACTAGCCTCCGATGAGCAGTTCTTC	CASGYLGLASDEQFF
many	TRBJ2-7	.	12	TRBV27	TGTGCCAGCAGTTTCCGTGGGCGCGAGCAGTACTTC	CASSFRGREQYF
many	TRBJ2-6	.	19	TRBV6-4	TGTGCCAGCAGCCCTGCAGGGGGGGATGAAATCTCTGGGGCCAACGTCCTGACTTTC	CASSPAGGDEISGANVLTF
.	TRBJ1-5	.	11	TRBV2	TGTGCCAGCGGAAGCAATCAGCCCCAGCATTTT	CASGSNQPQHF
.	TRBJ2-4	TRBD2	15	TRBV19	TGTGCCAGTAGCCTTCCGGGGGGTACCAAAAACATTCAGTACTTC	CASSLPGGTKNIQYF
.	TRBJ1-2	.	14	TRBV29-1	TGCAGCGTTGAGGGTCAAGGGGGTGGCTATGGCTACACCTTC	CSVEGQGGGYGYTF
.	TRBJ2-3	TRBD2	16	TRBV10-2	TGCGCCAGCAGTGATAGGACTAGCGGGAGCTCAGATACGCAGTATTTT	CASSDRTSGSSDTQYF
few	TRBJ1-1	TRBD1	14	TRBV6-5	TGTGCCAGCAGTGACTACCCTCAGGGGGGGAGAGCTTTCTTT	CASSDYPQGGRAFF
many	TRBJ2-7	.	13	TRBV9	TGTGCCAGCAGCGCCCCAACGTCCTACGAGCAGTACTTC	CASSAPTSYEQYF
many	TRBJ1-2	.	13	TRBV4-2	TGTGCCAGCAGCCAAGGTTTGGGGGATGGCTACACCTTC	CASSQGLGDGYTF
.	TRBJ1-5	TRBD1	15	TRBV6-1	TGTGCCAGCAGTCGGAACAGGGGAAGCGGACAGCCCCAGCATTTT	CASSRNRGSGQPQHF
.	TRBJ1-2	.	16	TRBV21-1	TGTGCCAGCAGCAAAGCGCTTTCGGGCAACAACTATGGCTACACCTTC	CASSKALSGNNYGYTF
few	TRBJ1-5	TRBD1	16	TRBV7-8	TGTGCCAGCAGCTTAGTCGGGACAGGGGATAATCAGCCCCAGCATTTT	CASSLVGTGDNQPQHF
many	TRBJ2-3	.	18	TRBV7-2	TGTGCCAGCAGCATGCTCGCTGCGGCGGAACCTAGCACAGATACGCAGTATTTT	CASSMLAAAEPSTDTQYF
few	TRBJ2-1	.	15	TRBV4-2	TGTGCCAGCAGCCAAGGGTCCGGGGCCAACAATGAGCAGTTCTTC	CASSQGSGANNEQFF
.	TRBJ2-7	TRBD1	15	TRBV18	TGTGCCAGCTCACCTCTCCCGGGACAGCCTAGCGAGCAGTACTTC	CASSPLPGQPSEQYF
.	TRBJ2-6	TRBD1	20	TRBV28	TGTGCCAGCAGCCCCCTCGCCGGGACAGCACTTAGCTCTGGGGCCAACGTCCTGACTTTC	CASSPLAGTALSSGANVLTF
.	TRBJ2-3	TRBD1	15	TRBV15	TGTGCCAGCGAGGCGGGGACAGGGATGGGAGATACGCAGTATTTT	CASEAGTGMGDTQYF
few	TRBJ1-4	TRBD1	15	TRBV4-3	TGCGCCAGCAGCCAACCGGGACAGGGAGATGAAAAACTGTTTTTT	CASSQPGQGDEKLFF
.	TRBJ2-1	.	10	TRBV28	TGTGCCAGCGGTTTAGGGAGACAGTTCTTC	CASGLGRQFF